These T cell receptor beta chains were read from a single sample in a study of identical twins. Each CDR3 protein is one row after TCRdb ran MiXCR on the 5' RACE reads. The data hold fewer than 900,000 distinct CDR3 sequences, with around a sixth observed a single time. This same sample was also part of a study on T cells expressing NK-cell markers.

The sequenced material came from PBMCs. All receptors come from a woman between 18 and 29 years old in good health. Each CDR3 is given with its conserved first and last residue. The order of the fields is J gene, V gene, CDR3 protein.

J gene: TRBJ2-1
V gene: TRBV2
CDR3 protein: CASSDGGYNEQFF

J gene: TRBJ2-5
V gene: TRBV29-1
CDR3 protein: CSVAGGDRGMETQYF

J gene: TRBJ1-1
V gene: TRBV18
CDR3 protein: CASSASGTRNTEAFF

J gene: TRBJ2-1
V gene: TRBV9
CDR3 protein: CASSVGISGGAYNEQFF

J gene: TRBJ1-2
V gene: TRBV6-1
CDR3 protein: CASSRRWGDSREGNYGYTF

J gene: TRBJ2-7
V gene: TRBV27
CDR3 protein: CASSWTGYDEQYF

J gene: TRBJ2-1
V gene: TRBV20-1
CDR3 protein: CSAHRIRLSGYNEQFF

J gene: TRBJ1-1
V gene: TRBV6-6
CDR3 protein: CASSYDGAEAFF

J gene: TRBJ2-1
V gene: TRBV18
CDR3 protein: CASSPPGLAGAAREQFF

J gene: TRBJ2-7
V gene: TRBV12-5
CDR3 protein: CASGLVLRGAYEQYF

J gene: TRBJ2-1
V gene: TRBV20-1
CDR3 protein: CSATSGGKEQFF

J gene: TRBJ1-2
V gene: TRBV6-1
CDR3 protein: CASTHALLTGPDNYGYTF

J gene: TRBJ1-1
V gene: TRBV29-1
CDR3 protein: CSVARRVSLDTEAFF

J gene: TRBJ2-5
V gene: TRBV7-7
CDR3 protein: CASSWTRQETQYF

J gene: TRBJ2-3
V gene: TRBV5-1
CDR3 protein: CASSSQGEDTQYF

J gene: TRBJ2-7
V gene: TRBV10-3
CDR3 protein: CAISETSEYYEQYF

J gene: TRBJ2-3
V gene: TRBV12-3/TRBV12-4
CDR3 protein: CASMPSGADTQYF

J gene: TRBJ2-7
V gene: TRBV2
CDR3 protein: CASSSTGALTGEQYF

J gene: TRBJ2-1
V gene: TRBV6-6
CDR3 protein: CASSYVVNEQFF

J gene: TRBJ2-5
V gene: TRBV5-6
CDR3 protein: CASSLVGSGRLQTQYF

J gene: TRBJ2-7
V gene: TRBV3-1
CDR3 protein: CASSQNWAVYEQYF

J gene: TRBJ1-1
V gene: TRBV6-5
CDR3 protein: CASNNFGGAAFF

J gene: TRBJ2-3
V gene: TRBV7-9
CDR3 protein: CASSSSGGTDTQYF

J gene: TRBJ2-7
V gene: TRBV5-5
CDR3 protein: CASSREGSVQYF

J gene: TRBJ2-5
V gene: TRBV14
CDR3 protein: CASSQRRSGYQETQYF

J gene: TRBJ1-5
V gene: TRBV6-1
CDR3 protein: CASSVERVSNQPQHF

J gene: TRBJ1-1
V gene: TRBV12-5
CDR3 protein: CASGTQGYVNTEAFF

J gene: TRBJ1-1
V gene: TRBV5-1
CDR3 protein: CASSGRTIREAFF

J gene: TRBJ2-7
V gene: TRBV5-1
CDR3 protein: CASSLEMNEQYF

J gene: TRBJ2-3
V gene: TRBV7-9
CDR3 protein: CASSLLSRGRRDTQYF

J gene: TRBJ1-3
V gene: TRBV5-1
CDR3 protein: CASSGDSYSGNTIYF

J gene: TRBJ2-3
V gene: TRBV20-1
CDR3 protein: CSAPGTSGATDTQYF

J gene: TRBJ2-2
V gene: TRBV6-5
CDR3 protein: CASSYSPRATGELFF

J gene: TRBJ2-3
V gene: TRBV20-1
CDR3 protein: CSALAGGFTDTQYF

J gene: TRBJ1-3
V gene: TRBV6-2/TRBV6-3
CDR3 protein: CASSTSSTSGNTIYF

J gene: TRBJ2-5
V gene: TRBV27
CDR3 protein: CATRTSGMVTQYF

J gene: TRBJ2-1
V gene: TRBV12-3/TRBV12-4
CDR3 protein: CASSLRLALGNEQFF

J gene: TRBJ1-5
V gene: TRBV7-9
CDR3 protein: CATSLMGNQPQHF